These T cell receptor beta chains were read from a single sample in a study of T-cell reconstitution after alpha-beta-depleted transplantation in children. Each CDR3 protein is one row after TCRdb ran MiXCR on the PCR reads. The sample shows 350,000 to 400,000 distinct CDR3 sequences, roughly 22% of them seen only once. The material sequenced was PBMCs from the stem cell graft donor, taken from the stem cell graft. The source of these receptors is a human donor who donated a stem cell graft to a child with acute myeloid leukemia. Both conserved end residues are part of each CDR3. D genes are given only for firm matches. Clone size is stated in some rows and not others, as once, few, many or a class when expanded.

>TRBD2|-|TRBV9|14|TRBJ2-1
CASTSSGGDNEQFF
TGTGCCAGCACCTCTAGCGGGGGAGACAATGAGCAGTTCTTC
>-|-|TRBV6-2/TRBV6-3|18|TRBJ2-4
CASSYSLTEGVTKNIQYF
TGTGCCAGCAGTTACTCCTTGACAGAGGGGGTTACCAAAAACATTCAGTACTTC
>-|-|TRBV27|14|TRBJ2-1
CASRSLAGHNEQFF
TGTGCCAGCAGATCCCTTGCGGGGCACAATGAGCAGTTCTTC
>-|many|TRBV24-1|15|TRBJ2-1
CATSDSPGLYNEQFF
TGTGCCACCAGTGATTCCCCGGGTCTCTACAATGAGCAGTTCTTC
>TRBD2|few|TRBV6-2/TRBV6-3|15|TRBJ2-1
CASRRTSGRYNEQFF
TGTGCCAGCAGACGGACTAGCGGAAGATACAATGAGCAGTTCTTC
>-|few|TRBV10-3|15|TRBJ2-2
CAISPSAPNTGELFF
TGTGCCATCAGCCCTAGTGCACCAAACACCGGGGAGCTGTTTTTT
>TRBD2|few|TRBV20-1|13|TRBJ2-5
CSPLAGGPETQYF
TGCAGTCCACTAGCGGGAGGGCCGGAGACCCAGTACTTC
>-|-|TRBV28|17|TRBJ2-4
CASSLSQWGLAKKIQYF
TGTGCCAGCAGTTTATCCCAATGGGGTCTAGCCAAAAAAATTCAGTACTTC
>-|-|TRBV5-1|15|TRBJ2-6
CASSLEGAGANVLTF
TGCGCCAGCAGCTTGGAGGGAGCCGGGGCCAACGTCCTGACTTTC
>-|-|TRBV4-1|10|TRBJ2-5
CASSQVAQYF
TGCGCCAGCAGCCAAGTTGCCCAGTACTTC
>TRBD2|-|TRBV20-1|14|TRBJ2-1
CSAISGRAPDEQFF
TGCAGTGCTATTAGCGGGAGGGCCCCCGATGAGCAGTTCTTC
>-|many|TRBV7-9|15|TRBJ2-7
CASSLASGETYEQYF
TGTGCCAGCAGCTTAGCTTCAGGGGAAACCTACGAGCAGTACTTC
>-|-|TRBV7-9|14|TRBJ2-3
CASSLSPERDTQYF
TGTGCCAGCAGCTTATCGCCCGAGAGGGATACGCAGTATTTT
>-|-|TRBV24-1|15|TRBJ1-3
CATSDGASLGNTIYF
TGTGCCACCAGTGATGGAGCCTCGCTTGGAAACACCATATATTTT
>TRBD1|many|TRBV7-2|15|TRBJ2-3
CASRNRGLDTDTQYF
TGTGCCAGCAGGAACAGGGGGCTTGACACAGATACGCAGTATTTT
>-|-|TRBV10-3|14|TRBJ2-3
CAISAEVHTDTQYF
TGTGCCATCAGCGCTGAGGTCCACACAGATACGCAGTATTTT
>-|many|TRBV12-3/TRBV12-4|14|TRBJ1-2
CASSLLDRVYGYTF
TGTGCCAGCAGTTTGCTGGACAGAGTGTATGGCTACACCTTC
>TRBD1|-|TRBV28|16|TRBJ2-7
CASSPPDRARKYEQYF
TGTGCCAGCAGCCCACCTGACAGGGCAAGGAAGTACGAGCAGTACTTC
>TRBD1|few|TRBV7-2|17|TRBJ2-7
CASSLASGGRSSYEQYF
TGTGCCAGCAGCTTAGCGTCAGGGGGTAGGAGCTCCTACGAGCAGTACTTC
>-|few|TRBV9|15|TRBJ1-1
CASSAEGDMPTEAFF
TGTGCCAGCAGCGCCGAAGGAGACATGCCCACTGAAGCTTTCTTT
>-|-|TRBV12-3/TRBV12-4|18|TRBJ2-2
CASSFLNRDSREAGELFF
TGTGCCAGCAGTTTTTTGAACAGAGACTCGAGGGAGGCCGGGGAGCTGTTTTTT
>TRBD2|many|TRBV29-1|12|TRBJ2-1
CSVMTSGLEQFF
TGCAGCGTTATGACTAGCGGGCTTGAGCAGTTCTTC
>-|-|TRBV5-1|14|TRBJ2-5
CASSLVTDQETQYF
TGCGCCAGCAGCTTGGTTACAGACCAAGAGACCCAGTACTTC
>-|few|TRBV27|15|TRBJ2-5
CASSQARGRQETQYF
TGTGCCAGCAGCCAAGCCCGGGGCAGGCAAGAGACCCAGTACTTC
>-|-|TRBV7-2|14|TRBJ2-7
CASSLERVLGEQYF
TGTGCCAGCAGCCTCGAACGGGTGCTGGGGGAGCAGTACTTC
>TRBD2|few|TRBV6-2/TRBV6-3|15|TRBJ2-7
CASSKLADRTYEQYF
TGTGCCAGCAGCAAACTAGCGGACCGAACCTACGAGCAGTACTTC
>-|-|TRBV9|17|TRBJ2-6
CASSVNRDNSGANVLTF
TGTGCCAGCAGCGTAAACAGGGACAACTCTGGGGCCAACGTCCTGACTTTC
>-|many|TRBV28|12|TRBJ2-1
CASSPRAREQFF
TGTGCCAGCAGTCCCCGGGCGCGGGAGCAGTTCTTC
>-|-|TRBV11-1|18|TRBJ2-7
CASSPKGGQRLEHYEQYF
TGTGCCAGCAGCCCCAAGGGGGGACAGCGCCTCGAGCACTACGAGCAGTACTTC
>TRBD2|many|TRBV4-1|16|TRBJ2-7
CASSPTVERETHEQYF
TGCGCCAGCAGCCCAACGGTCGAGCGGGAGACCCACGAGCAGTACTTC
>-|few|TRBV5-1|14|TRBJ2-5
CASSPQAGGETQYF
TGCGCCAGCAGCCCCCAGGCAGGGGGGGAGACCCAGTACTTC
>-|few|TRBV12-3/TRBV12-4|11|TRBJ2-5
CASSRLETQYF
TGTGCCAGCAGTAGATTGGAGACCCAGTACTTC
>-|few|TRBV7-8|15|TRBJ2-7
CASSSTGWRDYEQYF
TGTGCCAGCAGCTCCACAGGGTGGAGGGACTACGAGCAGTACTTC
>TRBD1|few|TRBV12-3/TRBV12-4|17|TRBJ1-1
CASSPRGQGADGTEAFF
TGTGCCAGCAGTCCCCGGGGACAGGGGGCGGATGGCACTGAAGCTTTCTTT
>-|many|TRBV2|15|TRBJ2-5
CASSERTGLGETQYF
TGTGCCAGCAGTGAAAGAACGGGATTAGGGGAGACCCAGTACTTC
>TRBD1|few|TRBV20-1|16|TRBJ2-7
CSARDLGTAYRGEQYF
TGCAGTGCTAGAGATCTCGGGACAGCATACAGAGGCGAGCAGTACTTC
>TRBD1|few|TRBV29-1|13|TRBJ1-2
CSVETGDHYGYTF
TGCAGCGTCGAAACAGGGGATCACTATGGCTACACCTTC
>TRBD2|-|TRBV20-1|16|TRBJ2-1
CSAVTQRDSSYNEQFF
TGCAGTGCTGTCACCCAGCGGGATAGCTCCTACAATGAGCAGTTCTTC
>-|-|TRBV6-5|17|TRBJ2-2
CASSYEKGAGNTGELFF
TGTGCCAGCAGTTACGAGAAGGGGGCGGGAAACACCGGGGAGCTGTTTTTT
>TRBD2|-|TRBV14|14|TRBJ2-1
CASSTSGRAAEQFF
TGTGCCAGCAGCACTAGCGGGAGGGCCGCTGAGCAGTTCTTC
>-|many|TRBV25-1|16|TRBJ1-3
CASSESGVSSGNTIYF
TGTGCCAGCAGTGAGTCGGGGGTCTCCTCTGGAAACACCATATATTTT
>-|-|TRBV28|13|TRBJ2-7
CASSLPGTDEQYF
TGTGCCAGCAGTTTACCCGGGACCGACGAGCAGTACTTC
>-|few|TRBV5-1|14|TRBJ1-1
CASSLQPGSTEAFF
TGCGCCAGCAGCTTACAACCCGGCAGCACTGAAGCTTTCTTT
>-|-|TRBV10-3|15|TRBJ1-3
CAIRAATSSGNTIYF
TGTGCCATCAGAGCCGCCACCAGCTCTGGAAACACCATATATTTT
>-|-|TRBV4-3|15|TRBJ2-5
CASSPSGRRQETQYF
TGCGCCAGCAGCCCCTCAGGGCGCCGACAAGAGACCCAGTACTTC
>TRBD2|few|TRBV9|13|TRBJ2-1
CASSLAGADEQFF
TGTGCCAGCAGCTTAGCGGGGGCAGATGAGCAGTTCTTC
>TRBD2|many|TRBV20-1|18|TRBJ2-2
CSASDLAGGKRGTGELFF
TGCAGTGCTAGCGACCTAGCGGGAGGAAAAAGGGGCACCGGGGAGCTGTTTTTT
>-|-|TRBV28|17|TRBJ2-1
CASSLGLDRVTYNEQFF
TGTGCCAGCAGTTTAGGACTAGACAGGGTCACCTACAATGAGCAGTTCTTC
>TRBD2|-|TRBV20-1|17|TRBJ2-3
CCATRRGSTTPTDTQYF
TGCTGTGCTACTCGTCGCGGGAGCACTACCCCCACAGATACGCAGTATTTT
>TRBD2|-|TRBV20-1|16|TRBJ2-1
CSARPSGRGSYNEQFF
TGCAGTGCTAGACCTAGCGGGAGAGGCTCCTACAATGAGCAGTTCTTC
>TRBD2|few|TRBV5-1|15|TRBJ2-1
CASSPTSGFETEQFF
TGCGCCAGCAGCCCTACTAGCGGGTTCGAAACTGAGCAGTTCTTC
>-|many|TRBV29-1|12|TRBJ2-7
CSVDGEGVEQYF
TGCAGCGTTGATGGGGAAGGGGTCGAGCAGTACTTC
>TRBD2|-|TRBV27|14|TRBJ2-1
CASSLILAVNEQFF
TGTGCCAGCAGTTTAATACTAGCGGTCAATGAGCAGTTCTTC